The text below deals with one T cell receptor (beta chain). The antigen remains unidentified. TCRdb analysed the reads with MiXCR anew, one entry per CDR3 protein. The sample lists more than 650,000 distinct CDR3 sequences, roughly a third occurring once. This sample is part of a study of T cell repertoires in cytomegalovirus infection. Study-wide context: Matching HLA type, along with CMV infection, was indicated by public TCR beta signatures.

Notes on the study in general: The ex vivo response was dominated by HLA-C-restricted CMV-specific TCR beta clonotypes. Carriage of CMV together with the relevant HLA was identifiable through cumulative public TCR beta family frequency.

This CDR3 spans 14 amino acids. Unmatched junction bases numbered 6, after V lost 3 bases and J lost 7 bases. Germline values: CDR1 MDHEN, CDR2 SYDVKM. Input material: PBMCs. The chain carries TRBV28 and TRBJ1-2; TRBD1 matches at 9 bases. This receptor was obtained from a human donor in good health (CMV status not recorded). Some clones in this sample may be carry-over from other donors' samples. The CDR3 DNA follows: TGTGCCAGCAGTTTTGTACAGGGGGCGCGTGGCTACACCTTC. This codes for CASSFVQGARGYTF.